A selection of T cell receptor delta chains follows, all from one sample in a study of gamma-delta chains in newborns, infants, children. TCRdb redid the clone calls on the reads with CATT. Altogether 9,500 to 13,000 delta-chain clones are present, just under 9% being singletons, with the ten largest covering roughly 3.8%. Input material: blood. The origin of the receptors is a child who was a newborn, infant or young child, either healthy, febrile or measles-vaccinated (not recorded which). The CDR3 runs from the conserved cysteine through the conserved F or W. The D gene is left open where the match is weak. The size of a clone is reported for some rows only, either as once, few or many, or as a class for expanded clones.

>TRDJ1|16|TRDD3|TRDV2|few
TGTGCCTGTGACCTACTGGGGGACCCGGGAACCGATAAACTCATCTTT
CACDLLGDPGTDKLIF
>TRDJ3|22|TRDD3|TRDV2|few
TGTGCCTGTGACACTACTGGTACTGGGGGACTCCTTAGCTCCTGGGACACCCGACAGATGTTTTTC
CACDTTGTGGLLSSWDTRQMFF
>TRDJ2|15|-|TRDV2|-
TGTGCCTGTGACCCCCTGAGGGACAGGACAGCACAACTCTTCTTT
CACDPLRDRTAQLFF
>TRDJ1|17|TRDD3|TRDV2|few
TGTGCCTGTGACACCGTCGAGCGGGGATACGACACCGATAAACTCATCTTT
CACDTVERGYDTDKLIF
>TRDJ1|11|-|TRDV1|-
TGTGCTCTTGATAGCGGCGATAAACTCATCTTT
CALDSGDKLIF
>TRDJ1|15|TRDD3|TRDV2|-
TGTGCCTGTGACAAACTGGGGGATACCGTCGATAAACTCATCTTT
CACDKLGDTVDKLIF
>TRDJ2|17|TRDD3|TRDV2|few
TGTGCCTGTGACACCATTACTGGGGGACTGTCGAGAGCACAACTCTTCTTT
CACDTITGGLSRAQLFF
>TRDJ3|18|-|TRDV2|few
TGTGCCTGTGACACGATGGGGCCCAGCTCCTGGGACACCCGACAGATGTTTTTC
CACDTMGPSSWDTRQMFF
>TRDJ1|18|TRDD3|TRDV2|few
TGTGCCTGTGACCCTCTTCTACTGGGGGATACCCTCACCGATAAACTCATCTTT
CACDPLLLGDTLTDKLIF
>TRDJ1|14|TRDD3|TRDV2|-
TGTGCCTGTGACACACTGGGGGGCACCGATAAACTCATCTTT
CACDTLGGTDKLIF
>TRDJ1|19|TRDD3|TRDV2|medium-sized
TGTGCCTGTGACACGCCGTGGGAACTGGGGGATGCGTACACCGATAAACTCATCTTT
CACDTPWELGDAYTDKLIF
>TRDJ1|17|TRDD3|TRDV2|-
TGTGCCTGTGACCCTATACTGGGGATACTCCCCACCGATAAACTCATCTTT
CACDPILGILPTDKLIF
>TRDJ1|16|TRDD3|TRDV2|-
TGTGCTATCAAGTACTGGGGGGCCTTCTACACCGATAAACTCATCTTT
CAIKYWGAFYTDKLIF
>TRDJ1|18|TRDD3|TRDV2|-
TGTGCCTGTGACCGAATCCCGAGTACTGGGGGATACCCCGATAAACTCATCTTT
CACDRIPSTGGYPDKLIF
>TRDJ1|15|-|TRDV2|few
TGTGCCTGTGACACCTTGGGAAAAAGGGCCGATAAACTCATCTTT
CACDTLGKRADKLIF
>TRDJ3|16|TRDD3|TRDV2|medium-sized
TGTGCCTGTGACATACTGGGGCCCTGGGACACCCGACAGATGTTTTTC
CACDILGPWDTRQMFF
>TRDJ3|20|TRDD3|TRDV2|-
TGTGCCTGTGACGCCGTACTGGGGGATACAGACTCCTGGGACACCCGACAGATGTTTTTC
CACDAVLGDTDSWDTRQMFF
>TRDJ2|18|TRDD3|TRDV2|-
TGTGCCTGTGAGCCTCTAATACTGGGGGATACCCCGACAGCACAACTCTTCTTC
CACEPLILGDTPTAQLFF
>TRDJ1|15|-|TRDV2|-
TGTGCCTGTGACACCCTCGGGTCCTACACCGATAAACTCATCTTT
CACDTLGSYTDKLIF
>TRDJ1|14|-|TRDV2|few
TGTGCCTGTGACACCGTCCTGGGCCCCGATAAACTCATCTTT
CACDTVLGPDKLIF
>TRDJ3|23|TRDD3|TRDV2|few
TGTGCCTGTGACACCGCCGCGATAAGTACTGGGGGATCCAGCTCCTGGGACGCCCGACAGATGTTTTTC
CACDTAAISTGGSSSWDARQMFF
>TRDJ1|16|-|TRDV2|-
TGTGCCTGTGACACCGTCGGGGTTCCCCATGTGGATAAACTCATCTTT
CACDTVGVPHVDKLIF
>TRDJ1|15|TRDD3|TRDV2|large
TGTGCCTGTGACAAGCTGGGGGGGTACACCGATAAACTCATCTTT
CACDKLGGYTDKLIF
>TRDJ1|17|-|TRDV1|-
TGTGCTCTTGGGGAGCCTCCTTTCGTGGGGGGACGGGCTAAACTCATCTTT
CALGEPPFVGGRAKLIF
>TRDJ3|18|-|TRDV2|few
TGTGCCTGTGACACCGTAGGGGACAGCTCCTGGGACACCCGACAGATGTTTTTC
CACDTVGDSSWDTRQMFF
>TRDJ1|14|-|TRDV2|few
TGTGCCTGTGACCCCATCGTCATAACCGATAAACTCATCTTT
CACDPIVITDKLIF
>TRDJ1|17|TRDD3|TRDV2|-
TGTGCCTGTGACACCGTTGGTGGGGGACCTTACACCGATAAACTCATCTTT
CACDTVGGGPYTDKLIF
>TRDJ1|18|TRDD3|TRDV2|-
TGTGCCTGTGACTCACTACTGGGGGATACGCCACACACCGATAAACTCATCTTT
CACDSLLGDTPHTDKLIF
>TRDJ1|19|TRDD3|TRDV2|-
TGTGCCTGTGACAACCTCACGTCGAACGTACTGGGGGACCGGCCTAAACTCATCTTT
CACDNLTSNVLGDRPKLIF
>TRDJ1|21|-|TRDV1|few
TGTGCTCTTGGGGAACTAAGGTTGGGGATGGGTCCTTACTGCCCCTCCGATAAACTCATCTTT
CALGELRLGMGPYCPSDKLIF
>TRDJ1|19|TRDD3|TRDV2|few
TGTGCCTGTGACCCCGTCCTGGGCTGGGGGACCCTGTACACCGATAAACTCATCTTT
CACDPVLGWGTLYTDKLIF
>TRDJ1|17|TRDD3|TRDV2|few
TGTGCCTGTGACCCGCTACTGGGGGATACGCCCCCCGATAAACTCATCTTT
CACDPLLGDTPPDKLIF
>TRDJ1|20|TRDD3|TRDV3|-
TGTGCCTTAAGGTGTTGGGGATACATGCTCCTAACCCCATACACCGATAAACTCATCTTT
CALRCWGYMLLTPYTDKLIF
>TRDJ1|18|-|TRDV2|few
TGTGCCTGTGACCCCTTACTGGGTACCCTCACGTACACCGACAAACTCATCTTT
CACDPLLGTLTYTDKLIF
>TRDJ1|20|TRDD3|TRDV2|few
TGCGCCTGTGACACCCTCCTAAGCTTGGGTACTGGGGCCAGGACCGATAAACTCATCTTT
CACDTLLSLGTGARTDKLIF
>TRDJ1|19|TRDD3|TRDV2|few
TGTGCCTGTGACACTATCCTTCCCCCGTCGTACTGGGGGATAGAGAAACTCATCTTT
CACDTILPPSYWGIEKLIF
>TRDJ3|21|TRDD3|TRDV2|few
TGTGCCTGTGACAATACTGGGGGATATCAACCAAGCTCCTGGGACACCCGACAGATGTTTTTC
CACDNTGGYQPSSWDTRQMFF
>TRDJ1|20|TRDD3|TRDV2|few
TGTGCCTGTGACACCATTGGGGGATACGGAGTAAGGTCGGACATCGATAAACTCATCTTT
CACDTIGGYGVRSDIDKLIF
>TRDJ1|16|-|TRDV2|-
TGTGCCTGTGACACCATGGGGATGGGAAGCACCGATAAACTCATCTTT
CACDTMGMGSTDKLIF
>TRDJ1|15|TRDD3|TRDV2|-
TGTGCCTGTGACATACTGGGGGATAATGGCGATAAACTCATCTTT
CACDILGDNGDKLIF
>TRDJ1|21|TRDD3|TRDV2|-
TGTGCCTGTGACACCTTGAACCCCACTGGGGGATACGTGGACCCCAGTGATAAACTCACCTTT
CACDTLNPTGGYVDPSDKLTF
>TRDJ2|18|TRDD3|TRDV2|few
TGTGCCTGTGACAAAGTTGGGGATAGCGAACCTTCGACAGCACAACTCTTCTTT
CACDKVGDSEPSTAQLFF
>TRDJ1|19|TRDD2|TRDV2|-
TGTGCCTGTGACACCCTTTCCTACAACTTGGCGGCTTACACCGATAAACTCATCTTT
CACDTLSYNLAAYTDKLIF
>TRDJ1|18|-|TRDV2|-
TGTGCCTGTGACACGATCCTTCCGAGGGGGACTCACACCGATAAACTCATCTTT
CACDTILPRGTHTDKLIF
>TRDJ1|17|TRDD3|TRDV2|few
TGTGCCTGTGACCCTTTGGGGGATACGAGGGGTGACGATAAACTCATCTTT
CACDPLGDTRGDDKLIF
>TRDJ1|15|TRDD3|TRDV2|few
TGTGCCTGTGACGCTATGCTGGGGGATACCGATGAACTCATCTTT
CACDAMLGDTDELIF
>TRDJ3|19|TRDD3|TRDV2|-
TGTGCCTGTGACACCGTGGGGGATAAGGACTCCTGGGACACCCGACAGATGTTTTTC
CACDTVGDKDSWDTRQMFF
>TRDJ1|23|-|TRDV1|-
TGTGCTCTTGGGGAACTATCGACCCCCTGGGTGATACTCCCAAGTTTATACACCGATAAACTCATCTTT
CALGELSTPWVILPSLYTDKLIF
>TRDJ3|19|TRDD3|TRDV2|few
TGTGCCTGTGACAAGGTACTGGGGGATCTCTCCTGGGACACCCGACAGATGTTTTTC
CACDKVLGDLSWDTRQMFF
>TRDJ3|19|TRDD3|TRDV2|few
TGTGCCTGTGACGCTGTGGGATACGGGAGCTCCTGGGACACCCGACAGATGTTTTTC
CACDAVGYGSSWDTRQMFF
>TRDJ1|15|TRDD3|TRDV2|medium-sized
TGTGCCTGTGACACTCTACTGGGGGATACCGATAAACTCATCTTT
CACDTLLGDTDKLIF
>TRDJ2|17|TRDD3|TRDV2|-
TGCGCCTGTGACGCTCTACTGGGGACCCCTTTGACAGCACAACTCTTCTTT
CACDALLGTPLTAQLFF
>TRDJ1|18|TRDD3|TRDV2|-
TGTGCCTGTGACACCCTTGGTACTGGGGGATCCGACACCGATAAACTCATCTTT
CACDTLGTGGSDTDKLIF
>TRDJ3|18|TRDD3|TRDV2|-
TGTGCCTGTGACCTACTGGGGGATACGGACTGGGACACCCGACAGATGTTTTTC
CACDLLGDTDWDTRQMFF